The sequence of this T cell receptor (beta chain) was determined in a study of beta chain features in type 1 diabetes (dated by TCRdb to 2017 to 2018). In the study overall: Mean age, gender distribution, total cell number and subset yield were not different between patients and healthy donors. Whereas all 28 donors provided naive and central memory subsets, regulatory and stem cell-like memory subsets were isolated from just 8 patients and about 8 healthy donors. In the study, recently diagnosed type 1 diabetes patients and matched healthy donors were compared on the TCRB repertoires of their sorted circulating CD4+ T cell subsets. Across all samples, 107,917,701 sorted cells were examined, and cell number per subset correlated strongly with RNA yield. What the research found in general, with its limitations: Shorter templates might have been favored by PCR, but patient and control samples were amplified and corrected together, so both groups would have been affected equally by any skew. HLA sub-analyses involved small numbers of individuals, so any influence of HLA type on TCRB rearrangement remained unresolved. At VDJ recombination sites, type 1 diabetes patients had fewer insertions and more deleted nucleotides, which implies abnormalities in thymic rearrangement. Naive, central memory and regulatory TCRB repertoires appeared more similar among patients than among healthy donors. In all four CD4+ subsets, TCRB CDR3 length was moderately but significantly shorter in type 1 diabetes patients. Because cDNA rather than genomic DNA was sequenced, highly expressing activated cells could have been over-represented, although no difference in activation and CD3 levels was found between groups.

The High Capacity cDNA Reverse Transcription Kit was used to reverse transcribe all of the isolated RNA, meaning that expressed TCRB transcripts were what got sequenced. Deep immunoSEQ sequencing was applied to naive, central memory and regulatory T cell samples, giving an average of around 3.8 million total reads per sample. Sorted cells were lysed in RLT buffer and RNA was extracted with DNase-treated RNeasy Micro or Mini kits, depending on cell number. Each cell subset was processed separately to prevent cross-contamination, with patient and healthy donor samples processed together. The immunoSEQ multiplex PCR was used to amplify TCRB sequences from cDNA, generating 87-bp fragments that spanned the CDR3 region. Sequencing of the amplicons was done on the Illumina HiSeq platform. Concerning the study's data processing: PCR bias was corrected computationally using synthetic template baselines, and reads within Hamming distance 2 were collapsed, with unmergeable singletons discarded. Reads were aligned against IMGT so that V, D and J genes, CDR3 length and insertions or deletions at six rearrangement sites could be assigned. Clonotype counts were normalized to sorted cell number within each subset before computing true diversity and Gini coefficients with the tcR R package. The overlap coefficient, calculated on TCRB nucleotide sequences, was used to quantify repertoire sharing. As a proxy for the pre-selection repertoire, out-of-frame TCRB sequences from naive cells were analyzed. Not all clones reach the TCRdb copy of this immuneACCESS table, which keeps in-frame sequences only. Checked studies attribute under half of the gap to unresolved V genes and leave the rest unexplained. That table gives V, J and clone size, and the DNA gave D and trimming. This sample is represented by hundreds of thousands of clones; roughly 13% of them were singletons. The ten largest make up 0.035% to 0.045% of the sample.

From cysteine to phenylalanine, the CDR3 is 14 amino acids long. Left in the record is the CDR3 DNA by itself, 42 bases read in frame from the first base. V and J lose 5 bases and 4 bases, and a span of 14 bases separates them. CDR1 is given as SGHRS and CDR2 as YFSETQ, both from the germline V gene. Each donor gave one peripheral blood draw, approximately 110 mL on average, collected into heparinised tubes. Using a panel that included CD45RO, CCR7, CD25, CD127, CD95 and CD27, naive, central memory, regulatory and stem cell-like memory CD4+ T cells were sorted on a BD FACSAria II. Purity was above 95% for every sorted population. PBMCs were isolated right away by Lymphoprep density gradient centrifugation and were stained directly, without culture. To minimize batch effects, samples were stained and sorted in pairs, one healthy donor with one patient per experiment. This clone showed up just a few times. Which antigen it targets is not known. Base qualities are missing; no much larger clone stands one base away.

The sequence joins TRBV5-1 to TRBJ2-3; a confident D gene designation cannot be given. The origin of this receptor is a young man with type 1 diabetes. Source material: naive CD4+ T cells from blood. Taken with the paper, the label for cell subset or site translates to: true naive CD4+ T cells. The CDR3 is CASRPESISDTQYF. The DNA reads TGCGCCAGCAGACCCGAATCAATCTCAGATACGCAGTATTTT.